These 11 T cell receptor beta chains came from one sample sequenced in a study of T-cell memory formation after mild COVID-19. One entry per CDR3 protein, called by TCRdb with MiXCR from the 5' RACE reads. The sample consists of some 120,000 distinct CDR3 sequences, about 5.9% of them appearing once. The sample consisted of PBMCs or a T cell subset sorted from them (not recorded which). The receptors originated from an adult woman who had mild COVID-19 (a few samples of this study predate the infection). Cell type and time point are not known.

At least ten counts were recorded for this clonotype. The chain is built from TRBV9 and TRBJ2-2; D not certain. This CDR3 is built from 15 residues. Germline V gene lookup returns CDR1 SGDLS and CDR2 YYNGEE. Trimming pared 0 bases from V and 0 bases from J, leaving 6 bases between. CDR3 nucleotides: TGTGCCAGCAGCGTAGGGATCGCGAACACCGGGGAGCTGTTTTTT. Amino acid sequence: CASSVGIANTGELFF.

Only a few counts were recorded for this clonotype. This chain joins TRBV19 and TRBJ2-2, with 7 bases identical to TRBD1. Germline V gene data show CDR1 as LNHDA and CDR2 as SQIVND (reference sequence). V lost 6 bases to trimming and J lost 5 bases; unmatched junction nucleotides: 15. This CDR3 has 17 residues. The CDR3 nucleotides read TGTGCCAGTAGCTCTTATCCCCGACAGGGTGGAACCGGGGAGCTGTTTTTT. Translation: CASSSYPRQGGTGELFF.

The rearrangement links TRBV19 to TRBJ2-5; 14 bases align to TRBD2. Germline trimming cut 5 bases from V and 4 bases from J; bases unmatched to any gene: 3. This CDR3 has 15 amino acids. CDR1 is LNHDA and CDR2 is SQIVND in the germline V gene (reference sequence). The CDR3 nucleotides read TGTGCCAGTAGTCCGGGGACTAGCGGGAGAGAGACCCAGTACTTC. This translates into CASSPGTSGRETQYF.

This clonotype was recorded a few times. This chain connects TRBV20-1 to TRBJ2-3; D gene ambiguous. CDR1 DFQATT and CDR2 SNEGSKA come from the germline V gene (reference sequence). V was trimmed by 2 bases and J by 1 base, leaving 13 bases between them. The CDR3 spans 15 residues. The CDR3 sequence is CSARRAGQRTDTQYF. CDR3 nucleotide sequence: TGCAGTGCTAGAAGGGCAGGCCAACGCACAGATACGCAGTATTTT.

This clonotype was seen a handful of times. The chain couples TRBV3-1 to TRBJ2-1, with TRBD1 matching over 10 bases. The germline V gene encodes CDR1 LGHDT and CDR2 YNNKEL (reference sequence). After removal of 1 base from V and 8 bases from J, the junction contained 8 bases not matched to a gene. This CDR3 region has 16 residues. The CDR3 DNA sequence: TGTGCCAGCAGCCAAGGGACAGGGGGAGGCGGCGATGAGCAGTTCTTC. Translating it yields CASSQGTGGGGDEQFF.

This clonotype was counted many times. The chain recombines TRBV29-1 with TRBJ2-3; D gene ambiguous. Germline V gives CDR1 SQVTM, CDR2 ANQGSEA. CDR3 size: 12 residues. Trimming left V 5 bases short and J 1 base short, with 7 bases between. CDR3 sequence reads: CSVLQGTDTQYF. The CDR3 bases are TGCAGCGTTCTGCAGGGCACAGATACGCAGTATTTT.

This clonotype was seen a handful of times. The chain combines TRBV7-8 with TRBJ1-3; possible D gene TRBD1, 6 bases. The CDR3 runs 16 residues. The germline V gene encodes CDR1 SGHVS and CDR2 FQNEAQ. V was trimmed by 5 bases and J by 2 bases, leaving 16 bases between them. DNA of the CDR3: TGTGCCAGCAGCGGAGGGGGTAATATTGCTGGAAACACCATATATTTT. Translation gives CASSGGGNIAGNTIYF. The full variable domain, with the rest looked up from reference TRBV7-8 and TRBJ1-3, is GAGVSQSPRYKVAKRGQDVALRCDPISGHVSLFWYQQALGQGPEFLTYFQNEAQLDKSGLPSDRFFAERPEGSVSTLKIQRTQQEDSAVYLCASSGGGNIAGNTIYFGEGSWLTVV.

This clonotype was seen ten or more times. The chain uses TRBV7-2 and TRBJ2-1, with TRBD1 matching over 7 bases. V shed 1 base and J 4 bases; nucleotides not matched to a gene: 7. Germline assignment: CDR1 SGHTA and CDR2 FQGNSA. This CDR3 has 16 residues. Written as DNA, the CDR3 is TGTGCCAGCAGCTTAGAGGACAGGACTCTTTACAATGAGCAGTTCTTC. Translated, it gives CASSLEDRTLYNEQFF.

This clonotype showed up many times. The chain combines TRBV12-3 or TRBV12-4 with TRBJ2-7; D remains ambiguous. V lost 2 bases, J lost 2 bases, and 7 bases lay in between. The CDR3 is 13 amino acids. The CDR3 DNA reads as TGTGCCAGCAGTTTACACACAGCCTACGAGCAGTACTTC. Translated: CASSLHTAYEQYF.

This clonotype has at least ten counts. V usage is TRBV5-6 and J usage is TRBJ1-2; 7 bases align to TRBD1. This CDR3 is built from 13 residues. After removal of 6 bases from V and 2 bases from J, the junction contained 4 bases not matched to a gene. Per germline, CDR1 SGHDT and CDR2 YYEEEE. CDR3 sequence (DNA): TGTGCCAGCAACAACAGGGGAAACTATGGCTACACCTTC. Translation gives CASNNRGNYGYTF.

This rearrangement joins TRBV10-3 to TRBJ2-5, with 7 bases lining up with TRBD1. J gave up 2 bases and V 1 base, and 7 bases lay outside the gene matches. This CDR3 contains 16 residues. The germline V gene encodes CDR1 ENHRY and CDR2 SYGVKD. CDR3 in amino acids: CAISEWDSFYQETQYF. CDR3 DNA sequence: TGTGCCATCAGTGAGTGGGACAGCTTCTATCAAGAGACCCAGTACTTC.